Listed here is a single T cell receptor (beta chain). Antigen: not known. The sample originates from a study of CD4 T cells in relation to SARS-CoV-2 and coronaviruses. Study as a whole: After approximately 10 days of antigen culture, PBMC TCR beta CDR3s were sequenced. Controls used an HIV-1 Nef peptide pool or no peptide.

Germline CDR1 and CDR2: SGHVS and FQNEAQ. The CDR3 covers 15 residues. The V gene end was trimmed by 0 bases and the J gene end by 4 bases; junction bases not matched to a gene: 4. TCRdb keeps only in-frame clones here, not all; method: immunoSEQ multiplex PCR. This repertoire shows approximately 16,000 clones, roughly four fifths found once; its top ten account for about 25%. The unexposed donors gave CD4+ T cells in 2011-2018, prior to COVID-19. The cells were cultured for about ten days before CD4+ T cells were isolated. Testing used SARS-CoV-2 S/N and four cold-coronavirus spikes on unexposed-donor CD4+ T cells, cells permitting. Half the medium was replaced with IL-2 medium on days 3 and 7.

The chain recombines TRBV7-8 with TRBJ1-2; 8 bases are a match to TRBD1. The source is a human donor in good health. Sequenced input: CD4+ T cells from PBMCs, cultured in vitro. The CDR3 nucleotides read TGTGCCAGCAGCTTAGCGCGTACAGGGGGCTATGGCTACACCTTC. Amino acids: CASSLARTGGYGYTF. Full variable domain (rest looked up from reference TRBV7-8 and TRBJ1-2): GAGVSQSPRYKVAKRGQDVALRCDPISGHVSLFWYQQALGQGPEFLTYFQNEAQLDKSGLPSDRFFAERPEGSVSTLKIQRTQQEDSAVYLCASSLARTGGYGYTFGSGTRLTVV.